This T cell receptor (beta chain) emerged from a study of shared clonotypes between healthy human individuals. Looking at the study overall: A donor's plate count was three for CD4 naive and three for CD4 memory; CD8 naive had two and CD8 memory one. Broader study findings: Limitation of the genetic and exposure-history diversity represented came from the few donors. For naive CD4 cells, roughly 4.6% of clonotypes were shared across a few donors. Clonotypes shared by all four sorted-subset donors had higher generation probabilities than non-shared clonotypes.

About this clone: What it binds is not known.

The CDR3 contains 16 residues. Germline V gene lookup returns CDR1 SGHDN and CDR2 FVKESK. The germline V and J ends were trimmed by 1 base and 2 bases, with 13 bases remaining between them. Libraries were prepared by immunoSEQ multiplex PCR; TCRdb keeps only in-frame clonotypes and omits some of them. The table shows 300,000 to 400,000 clones, with around four fifths occurring only once. The rearrangement joins TRBV14 to TRBJ2-3, with a weak D call TRBD2 (5 bases). The sequenced material came from memory CD4+ T cells sorted from blood. As for subset: CD45RA-negative fraction. The TCR comes from a man aged 25-45 years in good health. The CDR3 protein is CASSQVRSGFTDTQYF. In DNA form, the CDR3 reads TGTGCCAGCAGCCAAGTACGGAGCGGCTTCACAGATACGCAGTATTTT.